Below are 27 T cell receptor beta chains sequenced from a single sample in a study of cytomegalovirus exposure and HLA in healthy donors. The PCR contained 60 Vbeta and 13 Jbeta primers. The repertoire was sequenced with immunoSEQ multiplex PCR; TCRdb's copy has only in-frame clones and lacks some. This sample has about 110,000 clones, with 60% to 80% found just once. The sample was PBMCs. These receptors originate from a female donor in good health and CMV-seronegative.

The chain couples TRBV27 to TRBJ1-3; D is undetermined. The V and J ends lost 5 bases and 4 bases respectively, with 9 bases between them. Germline V lookup: CDR1 MNHEY, CDR2 SMNVEV (reference sequence). The CDR3 loop spans 13 amino acids. This chain's CDR3 is CASSPRNGNTIYF. DNA for the CDR3: TGTGCCAGCAGTCCTAGGAACGGAAACACCATATATTTT.

The chain employs TRBV7-2 and TRBJ2-7, with 7 bases fitting TRBD2. Germline V gene data show CDR1 as SGHTA and CDR2 as FQGNSA. The CDR3 runs to 15 residues. J lost 4 bases, V lost 5 bases, and 11 bases had no gene match. The CDR3 loop reads CASSPPGVAGYEQYF. The CDR3 DNA is TGTGCCAGCAGCCCCCCCGGGGTAGCGGGTTACGAGCAGTACTTC.

V and J are TRBV6-6 and TRBJ1-1, with 7 bases lining up with TRBD1. CDR3 length: 14 residues. CDR1 and CDR2 (germline): MNHNY, SVGAGI (reference sequence). V was clipped by 6 bases and J by 1 base; unmatched bases: 5. In nucleotides, the CDR3 is TGTGCCAGCAGGGCGGGACAGCCGAACACTGAAGCTTTCTTT. Residues: CASRAGQPNTEAFF.

The rearrangement uses TRBV28 and TRBJ2-7; D not resolved. V dropped 0 bases and J dropped 3 bases, with 9 bases sitting between them. The CDR3 contains 14 residues. Germline lookup yields CDR1 MDHEN and CDR2 SYDVKM. The CDR3 sequence is CASSLWLGNYEQYF. The CDR3, as DNA: TGTGCCAGCAGTTTATGGCTAGGAAACTACGAGCAGTACTTC.

This sequence joins TRBV4-1 and TRBJ1-5, with 7 bases lining up with TRBD1. Germline V gene sequence: CDR1 MGHRA, CDR2 YSYEKL. This CDR3 spans 15 amino acids. J lost 4 bases, V lost 3 bases, and 6 bases had no gene match. The CDR3 reads CASSHAGQINQPQHF. The CDR3 region has the DNA TGCGCCAGCAGCCACGCGGGACAGATAAATCAGCCCCAGCATTTT.

The rearrangement links TRBV5-4 to TRBJ2-2, with D tentatively TRBD1 (5 bases). This CDR3 region has 17 residues. Trimming pared 4 bases from V and 6 bases from J, leaving 22 bases between. Per the germline V gene, CDR1 is SGHNT and CDR2 is YYREEE (reference sequence). This chain's CDR3 is CASSKESTAGRSGELFF. The CDR3 bases are TGTGCCAGCAGCAAAGAATCGACAGCAGGCAGGTCCGGGGAGCTGTTTTTT.

V is TRBV30 and J is TRBJ1-5; unclear D gene. CDR3 length: 14 residues. The V and J ends lost 2 bases and 4 bases respectively, with 12 bases between them. Germline V gene data show CDR1 as GTSNPN and CDR2 as SVGIG (reference sequence). In nucleotides, the CDR3 is TGTGCCTGGAGTCGGGTGACGGTGAATCAGCCCCAGCATTTT. It specifies CAWSRVTVNQPQHF.

The chain carries TRBV27 and TRBJ2-7; possibly TRBD2 for D (5 bases). The germline gives CDR1 MNHEY, CDR2 SMNVEV (reference sequence). This CDR3 has 14 residues. V dropped 3 bases and J dropped 3 bases, with 12 bases sitting between them. The CDR3 nucleotides are TGTGCCAGCAGTTTTGGTCCTAGCTACTACGAGCAGTACTTC. It translates to CASSFGPSYYEQYF.

V usage is TRBV4-3 and J usage is TRBJ1-2; 7 nucleotides agree with TRBD1. Germline values: CDR1 LGHNA, CDR2 YSLEER. V shed 1 base and J 3 bases; nucleotides not matched to a gene: 5. This CDR3 is built from 15 residues. CDR3 coding DNA: TGCGCCAGCAGCCAAGGACCCCAGGGGGACTATGGCTACACCTTC. Protein sequence: CASSQGPQGDYGYTF.

This rearrangement joins TRBV6-1 to TRBJ1-6, with D perhaps matching TRBD1 (6 bases). Trimming shortened V by 5 bases and J by 9 bases, and 14 bases separated the two germline ends. The CDR3 has 14 amino acids. The germline CDR1 and CDR2 sequences are MNHNS and SASEGT. The CDR3 loop reads CASSPMDSGSPLHF. DNA for the CDR3: TGTGCCAGCAGTCCAATGGACAGTGGTTCACCCCTCCACTTT.

Here the CDR3 DNA reads TGTGCCAGCTCCCCCGGAAGGGGGAGAGAGACCCAGTACTTC. Its translation: CASSPGRGRETQYF. V and J are TRBV18 and TRBJ2-5; maybe TRBD1 (6 bases). Germline V gene sequence: CDR1 KGHSH, CDR2 LQKENI. This CDR3 region has 14 residues. Trimming removed 6 bases at V and 4 bases at J, with 15 bases between.

The chain couples TRBV5-8 to TRBJ1-4; 10 bases map to TRBD1. The CDR3 runs to 14 residues. Germline V gene lookup returns CDR1 SGHTS and CDR2 YDEGEE. V was clipped by 4 bases and J by 8 bases; unmatched bases: 5. The CDR3 DNA reads TGTGCCAGCAGCCGACAGGGGGCGGGAGAAAAACTGTTTTTT. Residues: CASSRQGAGEKLFF.

The rearrangement uses TRBV4-1 and TRBJ1-1, with D tentatively TRBD1 (6 bases). Deletions cut 1 base from V and 0 bases from J, with 12 bases between. This CDR3 has 16 amino acids. Germline V CDR1 and CDR2: MGHRA, YSYEKL. CDR3 DNA: TGCGCCAGCAGCCAAGTCTCGGACAGATTGAACACTGAAGCTTTCTTT. It yields the protein CASSQVSDRLNTEAFF.

This chain uses TRBV7-8 with TRBJ2-1; 7 nucleotides match TRBD2. This CDR3 region has 16 residues. The ends lost 0 bases at V and 8 bases at J; junction bases unmatched: 10. CDR1 is SGHVS and CDR2 is FQNEAQ in the germline V gene. The CDR3 spells CASSLAGTTAQYEQFF. The CDR3 coding sequence is TGTGCCAGCAGCTTAGCCGGGACTACCGCCCAATATGAGCAGTTCTTC.

The chain joins TRBV30 to TRBJ1-5; D gene uncertain. V lost 6 bases, J lost 7 bases, and 10 bases lay in between. The V gene's germline CDR1 is GTSNPN and CDR2 SVGIG (reference sequence). This CDR3 has 11 residues. The CDR3 protein is CACCARQPQHF. For the CDR3, the DNA is TGTGCCTGTTGCGCTCGCCAGCCCCAGCATTTT.

This clone was seen a few times. J is TRBJ2-6 and V is TRBV10-3, with D perhaps TRBD1 (6 bases). V lost 0 bases and J lost 5, with 11 bases in between. CDR1 ENHRY and CDR2 SYGVKD come from the germline V gene. The CDR3 consists of 16 residues. CDR3 region: CAISESKGVRANVLTF. Here the CDR3 DNA reads TGTGCCATCAGTGAGTCAAAGGGGGTAAGGGCCAACGTCCTGACTTTC.

This sequence joins TRBV6-6 and TRBJ1-3; perhaps TRBD1 as D (5 bases). Trimming took off 7 bases at V and 8 bases at J, with 15 bases between the two ends. Germline V gene lookup returns CDR1 MNHNY and CDR2 SVGAGI (reference sequence). CDR3 size: 13 residues. Here the CDR3 reads CASKGSPGDTIYF. The CDR3 coding sequence is TGTGCCAGCAAGGGGTCCCCCGGTGACACCATATATTTT.

The rearrangement uses TRBV28 and TRBJ2-2; TRBD1 agrees at 8 bases. The germline gives CDR1 MDHEN, CDR2 SYDVKM. The CDR3 runs 15 residues. The V gene end was trimmed by 2 bases and the J gene end by 4 bases; junction bases not matched to a gene: 3. The CDR3 loop is CASSLDRGFTGELFF. In nucleotides, the CDR3 is TGTGCCAGCAGTTTAGACAGGGGCTTCACCGGGGAGCTGTTTTTT.

The table lists this clone with a count of one. This chain joins TRBV5-6 and TRBJ2-5; 8 bases line up with TRBD1. Trimming removed 7 bases from V and 5 bases from J; junction bases left unmatched: 4. CDR3 length: 12 residues. The germline gives CDR1 SGHDT, CDR2 YYEEEE. In DNA, the CDR3 is TGTGCCAGCGGACAGGGCGGGGAGACCCAGTACTTC. Translating gives CASGQGGETQYF. The full variable domain, in which reference TRBV5-6 and TRBJ2-5 provide the parts outside the CDR3, is DAGVTQSPTHLIKTRGQQVTLRCSPKSGHDTVSWYQQALGQGPQFIFQYYEEEERQRGNFPDRFSGHQFPNYSSELNVNALLLGDSALYLCASGQGGETQYFGPGTRLLVL.

The chain is built from TRBV7-9 and TRBJ2-1; D is ambiguous. The germline CDR1 and CDR2 sequences are SEHNR and FQNEAQ (reference sequence). V shed 4 bases and J shed 0 bases, with 7 bases lying between them. The CDR3 sequence is 14 residues long. CDR3 sequence (DNA): TGTGCCAGCAGCTCTGCCGGCTCCTACAATGAGCAGTTCTTC. Its protein product is CASSSAGSYNEQFF.

The chain has TRBV5-1 and TRBJ2-1; 11 bases map to TRBD2. Germline-derived CDR1 and CDR2 are SGHRS and YFSETQ. There are 15 residues in the CDR3. The trim removed 4 bases at V and 3 bases at J, leaving 3 bases unmatched. CDR3 protein: CASSQGLAVYNEQFF. CDR3 DNA sequence: TGCGCCAGCAGCCAGGGACTAGCGGTCTACAATGAGCAGTTCTTC.

This clone was seen a few times. As DNA, the CDR3 is TGTGCCAGCAGGGTTTGGGACAGTAACTATGGCTACACCTTC. Protein product: CASRVWDSNYGYTF. The chain joins TRBV6-1 to TRBJ1-2, with TRBD1 matching 7 bases. This CDR3 contains 14 residues. Germline CDR1 MNHNS, CDR2 SASEGT. V was pared by 6 bases and J by 1 base, with 5 bases of the junction left unmatched.

The chain joins TRBV5-1 to TRBJ2-3; D not resolved. The CDR3 length is 16 residues. From germline, CDR1 is SGHRS and CDR2 YFSETQ. V shed 3 bases and J shed 2 bases, with 16 bases lying between them. This CDR3 reads CASSSEQSPYTDTQYF. The DNA of the CDR3 is TGCGCCAGCAGCTCTGAACAGAGTCCCTACACAGATACGCAGTATTTT.

The chain combines TRBV9 with TRBJ2-1; 7 bases align to TRBD2. The V gene's germline CDR1 is SGDLS and CDR2 YYNGEE. V dropped 4 bases and J dropped 7; count of bases not matched to a gene: 17. The CDR3 covers 17 residues. The CDR3 region has the DNA TGTGCCAGCAGCCCAAGGAGGCGGCGGGAGTTCGGAAATGAGCAGTTCTTC. Protein sequence: CASSPRRRREFGNEQFF.

This sequence joins TRBV9 and TRBJ2-7; D is possibly TRBD1 (6 bases). The CDR3 runs to 15 residues. In germline, CDR1 is SGDLS, CDR2 YYNGEE. V lost 4 bases and J lost 5, with 19 bases in between. CDR3 sequence reads: CASSTSGTRTDEQYF. In nucleotides, the CDR3 is TGTGCCAGCAGCACCTCCGGGACAAGGACTGACGAGCAGTACTTC.

This chain uses TRBV6-5 with TRBJ2-7; 7 bases are shared with TRBD1. J was trimmed by 6 bases and V by 4 bases; bases with no gene match: 9. This CDR3 is built from 14 residues. Germline V gene sequence: CDR1 MNHEY, CDR2 SVGAGI. This chain's CDR3 is CASSSRDSAFEQYF. In DNA form, the CDR3 reads TGTGCCAGCAGTTCCCGGGACAGCGCTTTCGAGCAGTACTTC.

J is TRBJ2-5 and V is TRBV4-1; possibly TRBD2 for D (6 bases). The CDR3 has 15 residues. Trimming pared 2 bases from V and 1 base from J, leaving 11 bases between. Germline CDR1 is MGHRA and CDR2 is YSYEKL. This chain's CDR3 is CASSQIGGTQETQYF. The DNA for the CDR3 is TGCGCCAGCAGCCAAATTGGCGGGACCCAAGAGACCCAGTACTTC.